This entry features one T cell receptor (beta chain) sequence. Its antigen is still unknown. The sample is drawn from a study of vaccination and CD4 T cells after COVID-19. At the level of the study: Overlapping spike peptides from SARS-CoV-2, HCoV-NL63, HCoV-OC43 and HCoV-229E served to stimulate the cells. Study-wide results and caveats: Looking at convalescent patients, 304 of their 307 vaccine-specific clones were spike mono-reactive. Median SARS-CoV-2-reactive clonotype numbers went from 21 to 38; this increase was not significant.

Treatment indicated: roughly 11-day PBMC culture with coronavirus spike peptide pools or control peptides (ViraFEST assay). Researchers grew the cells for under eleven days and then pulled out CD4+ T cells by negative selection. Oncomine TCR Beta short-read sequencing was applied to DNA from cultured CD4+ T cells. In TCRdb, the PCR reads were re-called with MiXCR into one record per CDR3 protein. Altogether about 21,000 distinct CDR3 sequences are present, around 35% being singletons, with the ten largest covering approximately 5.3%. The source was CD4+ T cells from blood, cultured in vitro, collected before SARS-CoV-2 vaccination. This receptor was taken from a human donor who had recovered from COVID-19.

As DNA, the CDR3 is TGTGCCATCAGACAGGGAGGGAACACTGAAGCTTTCTTT. It yields the protein CAIRQGGNTEAFF. J is TRBJ1-1 and V is TRBV10-3; D possibly corresponds to TRBD1 (6 bases). The CDR3 totals 13 residues. Germline CDR1 reads ENHRY; CDR2 reads SYGVKD. V lost 6 bases and J lost 1, with 9 bases in between.